One sample yielded the 23 T cell receptor beta chains listed below, sequenced in a study of cytomegalovirus exposure and HLA in healthy donors. PCR employed 60 Vbeta and 13 Jbeta primers. Sequenced by immunoSEQ multiplex PCR; TCRdb stores in-frame clones only, minus some. Of 85,000 to 130,000 clones detected, about 71% appear once; the ten largest clones hold roughly 0.79%. The specimen was PBMCs. These receptors were collected from a boy aged 5 to 17 in good health and CMV-seronegative.

The chain links TRBV27 to TRBJ1-5, with 12 positions matching TRBD1. The CDR3 consists of 13 residues. Trimming removed 10 bases from V and 7 bases from J; junction bases left unmatched: 5. Germline-derived CDR1 and CDR2 are MNHEY and SMNVEV (reference sequence). The CDR3 DNA is TGTGCCACCGCTGGGACAGGGGGCCAGCCCCAGCATTTT. This sequence encodes CATAGTGGQPQHF.

V usage is TRBV23-1 and J usage is TRBJ2-7, with 7 bases aligning to TRBD1. TRBV23-1 carries the ORF label, with uncertain function. The CDR3 totals 17 residues. J was trimmed by 0 bases and V by 6 bases; bases with no gene match: 14. CDR3 residues: CASSLGQGQLSSYEQYF. The CDR3 DNA reads as TGCGCCAGCAGCCTTGGCCAGGGACAGTTAAGCTCCTACGAGCAGTACTTC.

The chain has TRBV10-3 and TRBJ2-7, with 9 bases identical to TRBD1. The germline gives CDR1 ENHRY, CDR2 SYGVKD. The CDR3 has 15 amino acids. Trimming took 5 bases from V and 0 from J; bases not matched to a gene: 5. CDR3 in amino acids: CAISTDRGYSYEQYF. The CDR3 bases are TGTGCCATCAGTACTGACAGGGGGTACTCCTACGAGCAGTACTTC.

CDR3 sequence: CASRDSGATNEKLFF. CDR3 nucleotide sequence: TGTGCCAGCAGAGACTCGGGGGCAACTAATGAAAAACTGTTTTTT. The chain links TRBV2 to TRBJ1-4; tentatively, D is TRBD1 (5 bases). The CDR3 totals 15 residues. V lost 6 bases, J lost 0 bases, and 11 bases lay in between. The germline V gene encodes CDR1 SNHLY and CDR2 FYNNEI.

This clone was seen a few times. The chain links TRBV5-8 to TRBJ1-4; 7 bases are shared with TRBD1. The CDR3 totals 14 residues. The J segment lost 8 bases and the V segment lost 3 bases, leaving 7 bases of the junction unmatched. From germline, CDR1 is SGHTS and CDR2 YDEGEE. The CDR3 spells CASSSTGLTEKLFF. In DNA form, the CDR3 reads TGTGCCAGCAGCTCGACAGGGTTGACGGAAAAACTGTTTTTT.

The chain has TRBV4-2 and TRBJ2-6; 11 bases line up with TRBD1. The CDR3 length is 21 residues. CDR1 LGHNA and CDR2 YNFKEQ come from the germline V gene. V was pared by 1 base and J by 0 bases, with 11 bases of the junction left unmatched. CDR3 sequence (DNA): TGTGCCAGCAGCCAAGTCTATTACGGACAGGGGGCGGTCTCTGGGGCCAACGTCCTGACTTTC. Amino acid sequence: CASSQVYYGQGAVSGANVLTF.

The V call is TRBV6-4, the J call TRBJ2-3; no definite D call. This CDR3 has 13 amino acids. Trimming took 6 bases from V and 1 from J, leaving 8 bases between them. Germline V gene sequence: CDR1 MRHNA, CDR2 SNTAGT. The CDR3 DNA sequence: TGTGCCAGCAGCGCCGGTGGCACAGATACGCAGTATTTT. It is translated as CASSAGGTDTQYF.

The chain is built from TRBV5-6 and TRBJ2-7; TRBD2 matches at 9 bases. CDR1 and CDR2 (germline): SGHDT, YYEEEE. V shed 3 bases and J 5 bases; nucleotides not matched to a gene: 6. The CDR3 sequence is 14 residues long. CDR3 amino acids: CASSWGLASHEQYF. CDR3 in DNA: TGTGCCAGCAGCTGGGGACTAGCTTCCCACGAGCAGTACTTC.

This clone has only a few counts. V usage is TRBV7-9 and J usage is TRBJ1-3, with 7 bases identical to TRBD1. The CDR3 spans 13 residues. Germline lookup yields CDR1 SEHNR and CDR2 FQNEAQ (reference sequence). J lost 9 bases, V lost 5 bases, and 7 bases had no gene match. The CDR3 protein is CASSPRTGSTIYF. The CDR3 DNA reads as TGTGCCAGCAGCCCACGGACAGGCAGCACCATATATTTT. The full variable domain, its missing parts supplied by reference TRBV7-9 and TRBJ1-3, is DTGVSQNPRHKITKRGQNVTFRCDPISEHNRLYWYRQTLGQGPEFLTYFQNEAQLEKSRLLSDRFSAERPKGSFSTLEIQRTEQGDSAMYLCASSPRTGSTIYFGEGSWLTVV.

The chain joins TRBV7-9 to TRBJ1-3, with TRBD1 matching 8 bases. CDR1 and CDR2 from the germline V gene are SEHNR and FQNEAQ (reference sequence). The CDR3 has 15 amino acids. Trimming removed 3 bases from V and 3 bases from J; junction bases left unmatched: 4. For the CDR3, the DNA is TGTGCCAGCAGCTTCGTCGACAGGGGTGGAAACACCATATATTTT. The encoded protein is CASSFVDRGGNTIYF.

This chain connects TRBV5-4 to TRBJ2-7; D is perhaps TRBD2 (5 bases). Trimming removed 5 bases from V and 3 bases from J, with 12 bases in between. This CDR3 contains 13 residues. Germline-derived CDR1 and CDR2 are SGHNT and YYREEE (reference sequence). This chain's CDR3 is CASRPRELYEQYF. In DNA form, the CDR3 reads TGTGCCAGCAGGCCGAGGGAACTCTACGAGCAGTACTTC. The full variable domain, its missing parts supplied by reference TRBV5-4 and TRBJ2-7, is ETGVTQSPTHLIKTRGQQVTLRCSSQSGHNTVSWYQQALGQGPQFIFQYYREEENGRGNFPPRFSGLQFPNYSSELNVNALELDDSALYLCASRPRELYEQYFGPGTRLTVT.

The chain joins TRBV2 to TRBJ1-1, with 7 bases aligning to TRBD1. CDR3 size: 14 residues. J was trimmed by 4 bases and V by 6 bases; bases with no gene match: 8. In germline, CDR1 is SNHLY, CDR2 FYNNEI. Written as DNA, the CDR3 is TGTGCCAGCAGAACAGGGACAGTGAGCACTGAAGCTTTCTTT. It translates to CASRTGTVSTEAFF.

CDR3 sequence: CASSQQVGYEQYF. The CDR3 DNA reads TGTGCCAGCAGTCAACAGGTTGGTTACGAGCAGTACTTC. The chain couples TRBV6-5 to TRBJ2-7; D may be TRBD1 (5 bases). Trimming removed 5 bases from V and 4 bases from J, with 12 bases in between. CDR3 size: 13 residues. Germline V lookup: CDR1 MNHEY, CDR2 SVGAGI.

This clone occurred a few times. The chain has TRBV30 and TRBJ1-2; a weak D match, TRBD1 (6 bases). From germline, CDR1 is GTSNPN and CDR2 SVGIG (reference sequence). This CDR3 is built from 11 residues. V lost 4 bases and J 13 bases, leaving 16 bases between the germline ends. The CDR3 loop reads CAWTTGTSSTF. CDR3 bases: TGTGCCTGGACCACAGGGACGTCTTCCACCTTC.

The genes are TRBV12-5 and TRBJ1-4; TRBD1 agrees at 7 bases. CDR3 length: 20 amino acids. Germline CDR1 and CDR2: LGHNT and FRNRAP. The V and J ends lost 0 bases and 2 bases, in that order; junction bases with no gene match: 15. The CDR3 nucleotides read TGTGCTAGTGGTTTGGTAATTCCTTTCCCAACAGGGGTGACTAATGAAAAACTGTTTTTT. It translates to CASGLVIPFPTGVTNEKLFF. Full variable domain (outside the CDR3, taken from reference TRBV12-5 and TRBJ1-4): DARVTQTPRHKVTEMGQEVTMRCQPILGHNTVFWYRQTMMQGLELLAYFRNRAPLDDSGMPKDRFSAEMPDATLATLKIQPSEPRDSAVYFCASGLVIPFPTGVTNEKLFFGSGTQLSVL.

This chain connects TRBV6-1 to TRBJ2-2; 12 bases fit TRBD2. The CDR3 loop spans 15 amino acids. Germline assignment: CDR1 MNHNS and CDR2 SASEGT. The V segment lost 2 bases and the J segment 6 bases; nucleotides outside the gene matches: 1. CDR3 loop: CASSESSGGAGELFF. The CDR3 bases are TGTGCCAGCAGTGAATCTAGCGGGGGGGCCGGGGAGCTGTTTTTT.

The rearrangement links TRBV5-4 to TRBJ2-1; D is possibly TRBD2 (5 bases). Trimming cost V 0 bases and J 1 base, with 8 bases left between them. Germline lookup yields CDR1 SGHNT and CDR2 YYREEE (reference sequence). The CDR3 has 15 residues. CDR3 loop: CASSLGGNSYNEQFF. The DNA for the CDR3 is TGTGCCAGCAGCTTGGGAGGGAATTCCTACAATGAGCAGTTCTTC.

V and J are TRBV30 and TRBJ1-5; possible D gene TRBD1, 5 bases. The CDR3 has 14 residues. Per germline, CDR1 GTSNPN and CDR2 SVGIG (reference sequence). V was pared by 1 base and J by 2 bases, with 9 bases between. CDR3 in DNA: TGTGCCTGGAGTGAGGGGTTCGGCAATCAGCCCCAGCATTTT. Protein product: CAWSEGFGNQPQHF. The variable domain in full, with the rest retrieved from reference TRBV30 and TRBJ1-5, is SQTIHQWPATLVQPVGSPLSLECTVEGTSNPNLYWYRQAAGRGLQLLFYSVGIGQISSEVPQNLSASRPQDRQFILSSKKLLLSDSGFYLCAWSEGFGNQPQHFGDGTRLSIL.

The rearrangement joins TRBV5-6 to TRBJ2-7, with TRBD1 identical over 8 bases. Germline assignment: CDR1 SGHDT and CDR2 YYEEEE. With 3 bases clipped from V and 2 bases from J, the junction kept 7 bases outside the gene matches. The CDR3 is 15 amino acids. In nucleotides, the CDR3 is TGTGCCAGCAGCTATGGACAGGGCCTCGCCTACGAGCAGTACTTC. It encodes CASSYGQGLAYEQYF.

This clone was observed once. V usage is TRBV29-1 and J usage is TRBJ2-2; 9 bases are a match to TRBD1. The CDR3 is 14 amino acids. Germline CDR1 reads SQVTM; CDR2 reads ANQGSEA. The junction had 7 bases not matched to a gene; V was cut back by 7 bases and J by 4 bases. CDR3 in amino acids: CSAEGGQGTGELFF. CDR3 coding DNA: TGCAGCGCCGAGGGGGGACAGGGCACCGGGGAGCTGTTTTTT.

The V call is TRBV19, the J call TRBJ2-7; 8 nucleotides align to TRBD2. J lost 5 bases, V lost 1 base, and 10 bases had no gene match. Germline V CDR1 and CDR2: LNHDA, SQIVND (reference sequence). The CDR3 totals 16 residues. CDR3 sequence reads: CASSIVGTRGSHEQYF. Written as DNA, the CDR3 is TGTGCCAGTAGTATAGTTGGGACTAGAGGTTCCCACGAGCAGTACTTC.

The V and J genes are TRBV27 and TRBJ1-1; possibly TRBD1 for D (6 bases). CDR1 and CDR2 (germline): MNHEY, SMNVEV (reference sequence). The CDR3 consists of 15 residues. V was trimmed by 4 bases and J by 5 bases, leaving 17 bases between them. The CDR3 region is CASSSIQQGGTEAFF. CDR3 DNA: TGTGCCAGCAGTTCCATTCAACAGGGTGGGACTGAAGCTTTCTTT.

The V gene is TRBV9, the J gene TRBJ1-5, with D possibly TRBD1 on 6 matching bases. CDR1 is SGDLS and CDR2 is YYNGEE in the germline V gene. V dropped 4 bases and J dropped 4 bases, with 18 bases sitting between them. The CDR3 extends over 16 amino acids. The CDR3 region has the DNA TGTGCCAGCAGCTTCCGACCGGGACATAGTAATCAGCCCCAGCATTTT. As protein: CASSFRPGHSNQPQHF.